This T cell receptor beta chain was captured by sequencing in a study of HIV-infected patients and healthy controls. Study-level points and caveats: Significantly higher mean Gini indices appeared in HIV-infected repertoires, possibly reflecting oligoclonality.

cDNA was made from 500 ng RNA using alpha and beta constant primers. Alpha and beta chain libraries were made separately by chain-specific third strand synthesis with multiplexing indices. The cDNA received a 5' RACE adapter containing a random hexamer plus an SP2 sequencing primer site. Each CDR3 protein is one row after TCRdb ran MiXCR on the 5' RACE reads. Here the sample spans roughly 14,000 distinct CDR3 sequences, about 7.7% being singletons. This clonotype was detected many times. Its cognate antigen is unknown. Trimming shortened V by 1 base and J by 1 base, and 10 bases separated the two germline ends. Germline CDR1 SEHNR, CDR2 FQNEAQ (reference sequence). This CDR3 region has 15 residues. Whole blood was used without fractionation, so all unsorted peripheral T cells were included.

This sequence was found in an adult in good health. Sequenced input: blood. V gene TRBV7-9 combines with J gene TRBJ1-1; D remains ambiguous. The CDR3 reads CASSLVSRGNTEAFF. CDR3 coding DNA: TGTGCCAGCAGCTTAGTAAGTAGAGGGAACACTGAAGCTTTCTTT.